This T cell receptor beta chain is from a study of identifying expanded T cells in peripheral blood. Trimming stripped 2 bases from V and 5 bases from J, with 12 bases between. The CDR3 sequence is 14 residues long. Germline V CDR1 and CDR2: GTSNPN, SVGIG (reference sequence). Here immunoSEQ multiplex PCR was the method, and the copy in TCRdb shows in-frame clones only, minus some. The sample lists more than 65,000 clones; approximately 91% were seen once. The TCR comes from a person aged 18 to 70 in good health. The chain uses TRBV30 and TRBJ1-4; no clear D gene. The sample comprised blood. CDR3 sequence reads: CAWSPGRENEKLFF. Here the CDR3 DNA reads TGTGCCTGGAGTCCCGGACGGGAAAATGAAAAACTGTTTTTT.